The 26 T cell receptor beta chains in this list originate from one sample, sequenced in a study of graft-versus-host responses after intestinal transplantation. The data were produced by immunoSEQ multiplex PCR, yet TCRdb's version contains in-frame clones alone and is incomplete. This table has tens of thousands of clones, approximately 84% appearing once. These TCRs' antigens remain unknown. The starting material was unstimulated CD4+ T cells sorted from spleen or lymph node cells, obtained before transplant. These receptors were taken from a human donor who was the organ donor for an intestinal transplant.

The chain is built from TRBV21-1 and TRBJ2-2. TRBV21-1 is tagged as a pseudogene. The CDR3 consists of 15 residues. The CDR3 here is CASSKVGPASGELFF. CDR3 DNA: TGTGCCAGCAGCAAAGTGGGTCCGGCTTCCGGGGAGCTGTTTTTT.

This sequence joins TRBV5-1 and TRBJ1-3; unclear D gene. The CDR3 contains 15 residues. Germline V gene data show CDR1 as SGHRS and CDR2 as YFSETQ. Trimming shortened V by 1 base and J by 0 bases, and 8 bases separated the two germline ends. CDR3 sequence reads: CASSLSWASGNTIYF. The CDR3 nucleotides read TGCGCCAGCAGCTTGTCCTGGGCCTCTGGAAACACCATATATTTT.

CDR3 nucleotide sequence: TGTGCCAGCAGCTTAGCTTCGCGGGGGGGCGTGGAGACCCAGTACTTC. It encodes CASSLASRGGVETQYF. V usage is TRBV7-2 and J usage is TRBJ2-5, with 9 bases fitting TRBD2. In germline, CDR1 is SGHTA, CDR2 FQGNSA. CDR3 length equals 16 residues. V shed 0 bases, J shed 5 bases, and the junction held 7 bases outside the gene matches.

The CDR3 region has the DNA TGTGCCAGCAGCTTGACTAGCGGGGGAAGCTCCTACAATGAGCAGTTCTTC. It is translated as CASSLTSGGSSYNEQFF. This chain uses TRBV5-6 with TRBJ2-1, with 11 positions matching TRBD2. CDR3 length: 17 amino acids. V dropped 1 base and J dropped 0; count of bases not matched to a gene: 3. Per the germline V gene, CDR1 is SGHDT and CDR2 is YYEEEE.

This chain uses TRBV18 with TRBJ2-1; 14 positions agree with TRBD2. The J segment lost 8 bases and the V segment lost 4 bases, leaving 1 base of the junction unmatched. There are 14 residues in the CDR3. The germline gives CDR1 KGHSH, CDR2 LQKENI. The CDR3 spells CASSLGLAGDEQFF. Here the CDR3 DNA reads TGTGCCAGCTCACTGGGACTAGCGGGAGATGAGCAGTTCTTC.

V is TRBV9 and J is TRBJ2-1; the D gene could be TRBD1 or TRBD2 (5 bases each). The CDR3 consists of 15 residues. The germline V gene has CDR1 SGDLS and CDR2 YYNGEE. The germline V and J ends were trimmed by 0 bases and 7 bases, with 14 bases remaining between them. CDR3 amino acids: CASSVAPGRQNEQFF. The CDR3 nucleotides are TGTGCCAGCAGCGTAGCCCCGGGGCGCCAGAATGAGCAGTTCTTC. Together with reference TRBV9 and TRBJ2-1, the CDR3 gives the full variable domain: DSGVTQTPKHLITATGQRVTLRCSPRSGDLSVYWYQQSLDQGLQFLIQYYNGEERAKGNILERFSAQQFPDLHSELNLSSLELGDSALYFCASSVAPGRQNEQFFGPGTRLTVL.

This rearrangement joins TRBV4-3 to TRBJ1-3; 7 bases agree with TRBD1. The CDR3 is made up of 16 amino acids. V trimming: 1 base; J trimming: 3 bases; junction bases outside the gene matches: 6. The germline CDR1 and CDR2 sequences are LGHNA and YSLEER. CDR3 in DNA: TGCGCCAGCAGCCAAGTAAACAGGGGAGTTGGAAACACCATATATTTT. Translated: CASSQVNRGVGNTIYF.

This chain connects TRBV6-1 to TRBJ2-1, with 10 bases matching TRBD2. Germline V CDR1 and CDR2: MNHNS, SASEGT. With V trimmed by 5 bases and J by 2 bases, 3 bases remained unmatched. This CDR3 region has 15 residues. CDR3: CASSSGLAAYNEQFF. DNA for the CDR3: TGTGCCAGCAGTTCCGGACTAGCGGCCTACAATGAGCAGTTCTTC.

This clone was recorded a few times. V and J are TRBV25-1 and TRBJ2-7; D uncertain. Germline V gene lookup returns CDR1 MGHDK and CDR2 SYGVNS. V was shortened by 3 bases and J by 2 bases, with 5 bases between the two germline ends. The CDR3 has 12 amino acids. CDR3 DNA: TGTGCCAGCAGTGACCTCGCCTACGAGCAGTACTTC. Encoded protein: CASSDLAYEQYF.

This sequence joins TRBV2 and TRBJ1-5, with TRBD1 matching 9 bases. The CDR3 runs 14 residues. Germline CDR1 SNHLY, CDR2 FYNNEI. The J segment lost 0 bases and the V segment lost 9 bases, leaving 3 bases of the junction unmatched. CDR3 sequence (DNA): TGTGCCAGTCACAGGGGGCTTAGCAATCAGCCCCAGCATTTT. This translates into CASHRGLSNQPQHF.

On this clone: Because the CDR3's place on the DNA is in doubt, the DNA is left out and the CDR3 is given as listed by TCRdb. The chain employs TRBV21-1 and TRBJ2-7; the listed D gene, TRBD1, was not tested against the DNA. TRBV21-1 is described as a pseudogene. The CDR3 adds up to 16 amino acids, both ends counted. The CDR3 here is CASSKGWGQGSDEQYF.

V and J are TRBV12-5 and TRBJ1-1; D unclear. CDR3 length: 13 residues. The V end was cut by 3 bases, the J end by 0 bases, with 5 bases between. CDR1 is LGHNT, CDR2 FRNRAP, per germline. The CDR3 spells CASGLGVNTEAFF. The CDR3 bases are TGTGCTAGTGGTTTAGGAGTGAACACTGAAGCTTTCTTT.

This chain uses TRBV6-6 with TRBJ1-2; 7 nucleotides line up with TRBD1. This CDR3 has 14 residues. The germline V gene encodes CDR1 MNHNY and CDR2 SVGAGI (reference sequence). Unmatched junction bases numbered 8, after V lost 6 bases and J lost 4 bases. The CDR3 sequence: CASSRGQVFYGYTF. The CDR3 DNA reads as TGTGCCAGCAGCCGAGGACAGGTGTTCTATGGCTACACCTTC.

CDR3 DNA: TGTGCCAGCAGCGAGGGACAAAGCTCTGGGGCCAACGTCCTGACTTTC. Encoded protein: CASSEGQSSGANVLTF. This sequence joins TRBV9 and TRBJ2-6; perhaps TRBD1 as D (6 bases). The V end was cut by 3 bases, the J end by 0 bases, with 10 bases between. Germline-derived CDR1 and CDR2 are SGDLS and YYNGEE. This CDR3 region has 16 residues.

The chain recombines TRBV4-1 with TRBJ1-4; maybe TRBD1 (5 bases). Germline V CDR1 and CDR2: MGHRA, YSYEKL. Trimming shortened V by 3 bases and J by 3 bases, and 11 bases separated the two germline ends. The CDR3 contains 15 residues. The CDR3 loop is CASSQEGFSNEKLFF. CDR3 nucleotide sequence: TGCGCCAGCAGCCAGGAGGGGTTTTCTAATGAAAAACTGTTTTTT.

The chain links TRBV5-6 to TRBJ1-6; 7 bases line up with TRBD1. CDR3 length equals 16 residues. CDR1 and CDR2 from the germline V gene are SGHDT and YYEEEE. Trimming cost V 3 bases and J 8 bases; bases outside gene matches: 11. CDR3 sequence: CASSYSQGTRYSPLHF. CDR3 DNA: TGTGCCAGCAGCTACTCACAGGGGACTCGCTATTCACCCCTCCACTTT.

The chain has TRBV19 and TRBJ1-2, with 9 bases lining up with TRBD1. The CDR3 has 15 residues. The V and J ends lost 5 bases and 7 bases, in that order; junction bases with no gene match: 11. CDR1 LNHDA and CDR2 SQIVND come from the germline V gene (reference sequence). The chain's CDR3 is CASSQIWTGEGGYTF. In DNA form, the CDR3 reads TGTGCCAGTAGTCAAATATGGACAGGGGAGGGTGGCTACACCTTC.

The rearrangement joins TRBV19 to TRBJ2-1; 8 bases fit TRBD2. The CDR3 spans 14 residues. Germline trimming cut 6 bases from V and 5 bases from J; bases unmatched to any gene: 6. Germline CDR1 is LNHDA and CDR2 is SQIVND (reference sequence). The CDR3 DNA is TGTGCCAGTAGGAGCGGGGGCGTCAACAATGAGCAGTTCTTC. Protein: CASRSGGVNNEQFF.

The chain is built from TRBV11-2 and TRBJ1-2, with TRBD1 identical over 8 bases. CDR3 length: 16 residues. Germline CDR1 SGHAT, CDR2 FQNNGV. V lost 5 bases, J lost 0 bases, and 8 bases stayed unmatched. The CDR3 coding sequence is TGTGCCAGCAGCATGCCTGGGACAGGAACTAACTATGGCTACACCTTC. This encodes CASSMPGTGTNYGYTF.

The V gene is TRBV10-3, the J gene TRBJ2-3; 8 positions agree with TRBD2. In germline, CDR1 is ENHRY, CDR2 SYGVKD. CDR3 size: 14 residues. V dropped 6 bases and J dropped 3; count of bases not matched to a gene: 5. This CDR3 reads CAIRAGVGTDTQYF. The DNA for the CDR3 is TGTGCCATCAGAGCGGGAGTAGGGACAGATACGCAGTATTTT.

This clone was picked up one time. V usage is TRBV6-6 and J usage is TRBJ1-2; D is unresolved. The CDR3 totals 14 residues. Germline CDR1 and CDR2: MNHNY and SVGAGI (reference sequence). Trimming shortened V by 5 bases and J by 0 bases, and 10 bases separated the two germline ends. The DNA for the CDR3 is TGTGCCAGCAGTACCCAGCCTACTAACTATGGCTACACCTTC. It codes for CASSTQPTNYGYTF.

This chain connects TRBV2 to TRBJ2-7; 7 nucleotides agree with TRBD1. V dropped 7 bases and J dropped 6; count of bases not matched to a gene: 9. Germline V gives CDR1 SNHLY, CDR2 FYNNEI. CDR3 size: 13 residues. The CDR3 loop reads CASIRDRVGEQYF. CDR3 sequence (DNA): TGTGCCAGCATCAGAGACAGGGTCGGCGAGCAGTACTTC.

This sequence joins TRBV7-9 and TRBJ2-3; no clear D. Germline V gene lookup returns CDR1 SEHNR and CDR2 FQNEAQ (reference sequence). The V and J ends lost 1 base and 6 bases respectively, with 17 bases between them. The CDR3 runs to 16 residues. CDR3 residues: CASSLGQAPTLDTQYF. DNA of the CDR3: TGTGCCAGCAGCTTAGGGCAGGCGCCTACTTTGGATACGCAGTATTTT.

The chain links TRBV7-2 to TRBJ2-4; D ambiguous. Germline-derived CDR1 and CDR2 are SGHTA and FQGNSA. The CDR3 totals 14 residues. V was clipped by 6 bases and J by 0 bases, with 9 bases between them. CDR3 protein: CASSSKEAKNIQYF. CDR3 nucleotide sequence: TGTGCCAGCAGTTCGAAAGAAGCCAAAAACATTCAGTACTTC.

This sequence joins TRBV4-1 and TRBJ1-5; D remains ambiguous. Trimming stripped 0 bases from V and 10 bases from J, with 10 bases between. CDR1 MGHRA and CDR2 YSYEKL come from the germline V gene. The CDR3 spans 13 residues. Here the CDR3 reads CASSQDSRVPQHF. DNA for the CDR3: TGCGCCAGCAGCCAAGATTCCCGTGTACCCCAGCATTTT.

The CDR3 region is CATRGDDEKLFF. The DNA for the CDR3 is TGTGCCACCCGTGGGGACGATGAAAAACTGTTTTTT. The chain combines TRBV11-3 with TRBJ1-4, with a weak D call TRBD1 (5 bases). V was trimmed by 10 bases and J by 6 bases, leaving 12 bases between them. CDR1 is SGHNT, CDR2 YENEEA, per germline. This CDR3 has 12 residues.